The rows below give T cell receptor beta chains drawn from one sample of a study of early T cells in non-severe SARS-CoV-2 infection. TCRdb ran MiXCR on the 5' RACE reads and lists one entry per CDR3 protein. The repertoire holds around 53,000 distinct CDR3 sequences, with over 7.5% as singletons. Sample: whole blood. The receptors shown here come from an adult who was a healthcare worker with PCR-confirmed SARS-CoV-2 infection or an uninfected control (not recorded which). The CDR3 runs from the conserved cysteine through the conserved F or W. Fields, in order: clone size, D gene, V gene, J gene, CDR3 protein, CDR3 DNA. The D gene is left open where the match is weak. Some rows mark clone size as missing; the rest say once, few, many or name a class of expanded clone.

size: many; D: .; V: TRBV28; J: TRBJ2-1; CDR3: CASSLELASGIDEQFF; DNA: TGTGCCAGCAGTTTGGAACTAGCTTCCGGAATCGATGAGCAGTTCTTC
size: many; D: .; V: TRBV5-1; J: TRBJ2-7; CDR3: CASSTGTPKGEQYF; DNA: TGCGCCAGCAGCACCGGGACTCCCAAGGGGGAGCAGTACTTC
size: many; D: .; V: TRBV7-3; J: TRBJ2-3; CDR3: CASSLMGGSTDTQYF; DNA: TGTGCCAGCAGCTTAATGGGCGGGAGCACAGATACGCAGTATTTT
size: .; D: .; V: TRBV12-5; J: TRBJ1-1; CDR3: CASVENTEAFF; DNA: TGTGCTAGCGTCGAGAACACTGAAGCTTTCTTT
size: many; D: .; V: TRBV5-5; J: TRBJ2-4; CDR3: CASSFDIRGGNLAKNIQYF; DNA: TGTGCCAGCAGCTTTGACATAAGGGGCGGCAATCTAGCCAAAAACATTCAGTACTTC
size: .; D: TRBD1; V: TRBV6-6; J: TRBJ1-5; CDR3: CASSAGTGFSQPQHF; DNA: TGTGCCAGCAGTGCCGGGACAGGGTTCAGTCAGCCCCAGCATTTT
size: .; D: .; V: TRBV6-1; J: TRBJ2-3; CDR3: CASSDSLSTDTQYF; DNA: TGTGCCAGCAGTGACTCCCTTAGCACAGATACGCAGTATTTT
size: many; D: .; V: TRBV3-1; J: TRBJ2-1; CDR3: CASSQDELQEQFF; DNA: TGTGCCAGCAGCCAAGATGAGCTCCAGGAGCAGTTCTTC
size: few; D: .; V: TRBV6-5; J: TRBJ1-2; CDR3: CASSYSGTHREEVRYGYTF; DNA: TGTGCCAGCAGTTACTCGGGCACTCACAGGGAGGAGGTTAGATATGGCTACACCTTC
size: few; D: .; V: TRBV18; J: TRBJ2-3; CDR3: CASSGWRYSTDTQYF; DNA: TGTGCCAGCTCGGGGTGGCGATACAGCACAGATACGCAGTATTTT
size: many; D: .; V: TRBV27; J: TRBJ1-1; CDR3: CATKLVMGQTGSAFF; DNA: TGTGCCACAAAACTAGTAATGGGCCAAACAGGGTCGGCTTTCTTT
size: few; D: .; V: TRBV29-1; J: TRBJ1-1; CDR3: CSVERNTEAFF; DNA: TGCAGCGTTGAACGGAACACTGAAGCTTTCTTT
size: few; D: .; V: TRBV4-1; J: TRBJ1-2; CDR3: CASSQEGVSNYGYTF; DNA: TGCGCCAGCAGCCAAGAGGGTGTCAGTAACTATGGCTACACCTTC
size: many; D: .; V: TRBV12-3/TRBV12-4; J: TRBJ2-7; CDR3: CASSFNFGSYEQYF; DNA: TGTGCCAGCAGTTTTAATTTCGGCTCCTACGAGCAGTACTTC
size: .; D: .; V: TRBV4-1; J: TRBJ2-2; CDR3: CASSQDFSDGGEPFF; DNA: TGCGCCAGCAGCCAAGATTTCAGCGATGGCGGGGAGCCGTTTTTT
size: many; D: TRBD2; V: TRBV5-1; J: TRBJ2-3; CDR3: CASSFERGATDTQYF; DNA: TGCGCCAGCAGCTTTGAGCGGGGGGCCACAGATACGCAGTATTTT
size: medium-sized; D: .; V: TRBV7-6; J: TRBJ2-1; CDR3: CASSLVNEQFF; DNA: TGTGCCAGCAGCTTAGTTAATGAGCAGTTCTTC
size: few; D: .; V: TRBV15; J: TRBJ2-5; CDR3: CATSSLRVETQYF; DNA: TGTGCCACCAGCAGTCTGCGGGTAGAGACCCAGTACTTC
size: few; D: TRBD2; V: TRBV20-1; J: TRBJ2-1; CDR3: CSAREASSLTYNEQFF; DNA: TGCAGTGCTCGGGAGGCTTCCTCCCTCACTTACAATGAGCAGTTCTTC
size: few; D: .; V: TRBV7-9; J: TRBJ1-2; CDR3: CASSLGVLGYTF; DNA: TGTGCCAGCAGCTTAGGGGTTCTTGGCTACACCTTC
size: .; D: .; V: TRBV3-1; J: TRBJ2-2; CDR3: CASSQQGGPTGELFF; DNA: TGTGCCAGCAGCCAACAGGGGGGGCCCACCGGGGAGCTGTTTTTT
size: .; D: TRBD2; V: TRBV20-1; J: TRBJ2-3; CDR3: CSARGEREGPNSQYF; DNA: TGCAGTGCTAGAGGGGAGCGGGAGGGGCCGAATTCGCAGTATTTT
size: many; D: .; V: TRBV5-1; J: TRBJ2-7; CDR3: CASSLGPDAYEQYF; DNA: TGCGCCAGCAGCTTGGGTCCAGATGCCTACGAGCAGTACTTC
size: few; D: TRBD2; V: TRBV29-1; J: TRBJ2-7; CDR3: CSAETSGSSYEQYF; DNA: TGCAGCGCCGAAACTAGCGGAAGCTCCTACGAGCAGTACTTC